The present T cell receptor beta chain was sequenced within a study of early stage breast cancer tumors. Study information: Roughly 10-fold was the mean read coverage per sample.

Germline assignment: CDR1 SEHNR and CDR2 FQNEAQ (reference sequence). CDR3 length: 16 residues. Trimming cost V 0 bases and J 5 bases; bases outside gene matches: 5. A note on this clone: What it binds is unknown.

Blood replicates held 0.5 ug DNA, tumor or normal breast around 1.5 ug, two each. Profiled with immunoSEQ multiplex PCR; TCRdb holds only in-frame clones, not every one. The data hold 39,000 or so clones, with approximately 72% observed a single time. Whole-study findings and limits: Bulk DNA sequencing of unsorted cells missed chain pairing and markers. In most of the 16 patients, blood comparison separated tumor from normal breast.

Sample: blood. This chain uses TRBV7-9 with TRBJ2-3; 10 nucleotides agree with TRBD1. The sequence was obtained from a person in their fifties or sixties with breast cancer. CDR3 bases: TGTGCCAGCAGCTTAGCCTCCGGGACAGGGGTAGATACGCAGTATTTT. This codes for CASSLASGTGVDTQYF.